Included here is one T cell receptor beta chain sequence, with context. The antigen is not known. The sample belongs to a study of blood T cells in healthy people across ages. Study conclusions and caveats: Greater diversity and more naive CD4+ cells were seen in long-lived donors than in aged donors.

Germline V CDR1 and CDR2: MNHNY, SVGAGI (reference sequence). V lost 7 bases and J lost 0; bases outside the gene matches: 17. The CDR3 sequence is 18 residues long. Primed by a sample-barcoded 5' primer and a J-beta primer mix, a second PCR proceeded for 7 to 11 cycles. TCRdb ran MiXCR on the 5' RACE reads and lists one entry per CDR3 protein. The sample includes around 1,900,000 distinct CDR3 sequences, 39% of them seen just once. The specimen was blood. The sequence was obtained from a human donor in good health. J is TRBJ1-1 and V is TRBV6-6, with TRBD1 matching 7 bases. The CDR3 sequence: CASTSIPGQIPLNTEAFF. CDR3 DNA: TGTGCCAGCACCTCGATCCCGGGACAGATTCCTTTGAACACTGAAGCTTTCTTT.